Listed below are T cell receptor beta chains from one sample, sequenced in a study of radiotherapy plus CTLA-4 blockade in lung cancer. Method: immunoSEQ multiplex PCR; TCRdb's copy keeps in-frame clones and lacks some. The sample lists 90,000 or so clones; approximately 83% were seen once. The starting material was peripheral blood, obtained from a patient treated with radiotherapy plus ipilimumab. The receptors were sampled from a human donor with non-small cell lung cancer who had a partial response to radiotherapy plus ipilimumab. The CDR3 runs from the conserved cysteine through the conserved F or W. The D gene is left open where the match is weak. Clone sizes are given selectively: once, few, many, or a class where the clone is expanded.

abundance: .
v_gene: TRBV10-1
d_gene: .
j_gene: TRBJ2-7
CDR3nt: TGCGCCAGCAGTGAAGGGGTGCAGACCTACGAGCAGTACTTC
CDR3aa: CASSEGVQTYEQYF

abundance: .
v_gene: TRBV7-6
d_gene: .
j_gene: TRBJ2-7
CDR3nt: TGTGCCAGCAGCTTAGCGCAGGGGACCTACGAGCAGTACTTC
CDR3aa: CASSLAQGTYEQYF

abundance: .
v_gene: TRBV5-1
d_gene: .
j_gene: TRBJ2-7
CDR3nt: TGCGCCAGCAAGAGCGAGACCGAGCAGTACTTC
CDR3aa: CASKSETEQYF

abundance: .
v_gene: TRBV27
d_gene: TRBD1
j_gene: TRBJ2-3
CDR3nt: TGTGCCACCTACGACAGGGCCACAGATACGCAGTATTTT
CDR3aa: CATYDRATDTQYF

abundance: .
v_gene: TRBV6-1
d_gene: TRBD1
j_gene: TRBJ2-7
CDR3nt: TGTGCCAGCTCTACAGGGGGCGAGCAGTACTTC
CDR3aa: CASSTGGEQYF

abundance: .
v_gene: TRBV28
d_gene: .
j_gene: TRBJ2-7
CDR3nt: TGTGCCAGCAGTCAATGGACACCGGCCTACGAGCAGTACTTC
CDR3aa: CASSQWTPAYEQYF

abundance: .
v_gene: TRBV7-9
d_gene: TRBD2
j_gene: TRBJ2-5
CDR3nt: TGTGCCAGCAGCTTAGAACTACTAATCCAGGGCGGGAGAATAGAGACCCAGTACTTC
CDR3aa: CASSLELLIQGGRIETQYF

abundance: .
v_gene: TRBV27
d_gene: TRBD1
j_gene: TRBJ1-1
CDR3nt: TGTGCCAGCAGTTTATACGGGACAGGGGGGTGGGACACTGAAGCTTTCTTT
CDR3aa: CASSLYGTGGWDTEAFF

abundance: .
v_gene: TRBV19
d_gene: .
j_gene: TRBJ2-6
CDR3nt: TGTGCCAGTAGTATTGCAGGCACCGGGGCCAACGTCCTGACTTTC
CDR3aa: CASSIAGTGANVLTF

abundance: few
v_gene: TRBV27
d_gene: .
j_gene: TRBJ1-2
CDR3nt: TGTGCCACCGTCCCTGAAAACCCAACTCGAGCCTATGGCTACACCTTC
CDR3aa: CATVPENPTRAYGYTF

abundance: .
v_gene: TRBV5-1
d_gene: TRBD1
j_gene: TRBJ1-2
CDR3nt: TGCGCCAGCAGAGCACAGGGGGGAGCTAACTATGGCTACACCTTC
CDR3aa: CASRAQGGANYGYTF

abundance: .
v_gene: TRBV5-1
d_gene: .
j_gene: TRBJ2-7
CDR3nt: TGCGCCAGCAGCTTTGCGGATCGCGAGCAGTACTTC
CDR3aa: CASSFADREQYF

abundance: .
v_gene: TRBV28
d_gene: .
j_gene: TRBJ1-1
CDR3nt: TGTGCCAGCATCGTGAGTTCGAACACTGAAGCTTTCTTT
CDR3aa: CASIVSSNTEAFF

abundance: .
v_gene: TRBV7-9
d_gene: .
j_gene: TRBJ2-3
CDR3nt: TGTGCCAGCAGCCCAACTAGCTCAGATACGCAGTATTTT
CDR3aa: CASSPTSSDTQYF

abundance: .
v_gene: TRBV27
d_gene: .
j_gene: TRBJ1-6
CDR3nt: TGTGCCAGCTCCTTTGGTCAGAATAATTCACCCCTCCACTTT
CDR3aa: CASSFGQNNSPLHF

abundance: .
v_gene: TRBV5-8
d_gene: .
j_gene: TRBJ1-1
CDR3nt: TGTGCCAGCAGGCCGGGGGGCTCTACTGAAGCTTTCTTT
CDR3aa: CASRPGGSTEAFF

abundance: .
v_gene: TRBV30
d_gene: .
j_gene: TRBJ1-5
CDR3nt: TGTGCCTGGAGTGTAGGCAATCTAGATCAGCCCCAGCATTTT
CDR3aa: CAWSVGNLDQPQHF

abundance: .
v_gene: TRBV27
d_gene: .
j_gene: TRBJ2-3
CDR3nt: TGTGCCAGCAGTTTAGAAGCGGGTCGGTCGGATACGCAGTATTTT
CDR3aa: CASSLEAGRSDTQYF

abundance: .
v_gene: TRBV5-1
d_gene: .
j_gene: TRBJ2-1
CDR3nt: TGCGCCAGCAGCTTGTTCGGGGAGTCCTACAATGAGCAGTTCTTC
CDR3aa: CASSLFGESYNEQFF

abundance: .
v_gene: TRBV30
d_gene: .
j_gene: TRBJ1-5
CDR3nt: TGTGCCTGGAGTGACAGGGGCAATCAGCCCCAGCATTTT
CDR3aa: CAWSDRGNQPQHF

abundance: .
v_gene: TRBV7-3
d_gene: TRBD1
j_gene: TRBJ1-3
CDR3nt: TGTGCCAGCAGCTTAAGTCAGGGGGCGGGAGGAAACACCATATATTTT
CDR3aa: CASSLSQGAGGNTIYF

abundance: .
v_gene: TRBV7-9
d_gene: TRBD1
j_gene: TRBJ1-3
CDR3nt: TGTGCCAGCAGCTCAAGGGGGCGAACTGGAAACACCATATATTTT
CDR3aa: CASSSRGRTGNTIYF

abundance: .
v_gene: TRBV18
d_gene: .
j_gene: TRBJ2-7
CDR3nt: TGTGCCAGCTCACAGGGGATGCCCTACGAGCAGTACTTC
CDR3aa: CASSQGMPYEQYF

abundance: .
v_gene: TRBV7-3
d_gene: .
j_gene: TRBJ2-3
CDR3nt: TGTGCCAGCAGCACCAGGGGTGGAGGGGGCCTTAGCACAGATACGCAGTATTTT
CDR3aa: CASSTRGGGGLSTDTQYF

abundance: .
v_gene: TRBV28
d_gene: .
j_gene: TRBJ2-7
CDR3nt: TGTGCCAGCAGTGAACGGGACACCGACTACGAGCAGTACTTC
CDR3aa: CASSERDTDYEQYF

abundance: .
v_gene: TRBV11-3
d_gene: .
j_gene: TRBJ2-6
CDR3nt: TGTGCCAGCAGCTTAGCCGGGACTTGGCGGAGCTCTGGGGCCAACGTCCTGACTTTC
CDR3aa: CASSLAGTWRSSGANVLTF

abundance: .
v_gene: TRBV4-1
d_gene: TRBD1
j_gene: TRBJ2-7
CDR3nt: TGCGCCAGCAGCCAAAGGACAGGGGGGTCGTGGGGGCAGTACTTC
CDR3aa: CASSQRTGGSWGQYF

abundance: once
v_gene: TRBV4-3
d_gene: .
j_gene: TRBJ2-3
CDR3nt: TGCGCCAGCAGCCCTTCAGGCACAGATACGCAGTATTTT
CDR3aa: CASSPSGTDTQYF

abundance: .
v_gene: TRBV7-2
d_gene: .
j_gene: TRBJ1-1
CDR3nt: TGTGCCAGCAGCTTAGGGGGGCAGGTCACTGAAGCTTTCTTT
CDR3aa: CASSLGGQVTEAFF

abundance: .
v_gene: TRBV5-1
d_gene: TRBD2
j_gene: TRBJ2-5
CDR3nt: TGCGCCAGCAGCCCTAGACTAGCGGGAGGGCAGGAGACCCAGTACTTC
CDR3aa: CASSPRLAGGQETQYF

abundance: .
v_gene: TRBV7-2
d_gene: .
j_gene: TRBJ1-2
CDR3nt: TGTGCCAGCAGCTTAGCTGGGAGCCAGGGGTACACCTTC
CDR3aa: CASSLAGSQGYTF

abundance: .
v_gene: TRBV9
d_gene: TRBD1
j_gene: TRBJ2-2
CDR3nt: TGTGCCAGCACTGCTACAGGGGGCTACGGCGGGGAGCTGTTTTTT
CDR3aa: CASTATGGYGGELFF

abundance: .
v_gene: TRBV28
d_gene: TRBD2
j_gene: TRBJ2-5
CDR3nt: TGTGCCAGCAGCTTCACTAGCGGGAGTGGCGTAGAGACCCAGTACTTC
CDR3aa: CASSFTSGSGVETQYF

abundance: .
v_gene: TRBV7-2
d_gene: .
j_gene: TRBJ2-5
CDR3nt: TGTGCCAGCAGCCCCAGGATGGCAGAGACCCAGTACTTC
CDR3aa: CASSPRMAETQYF

abundance: .
v_gene: TRBV9
d_gene: TRBD1
j_gene: TRBJ2-7
CDR3nt: TGTGCCAGCAGCTCCAAGAAGGGGGGACAGGCGGGCTACGAGCAGTACTTC
CDR3aa: CASSSKKGGQAGYEQYF

abundance: .
v_gene: TRBV5-1
d_gene: .
j_gene: TRBJ2-1
CDR3nt: TGCGCCAGCAGCTTGGTGGGGCAAGGGGAGCAGTTCTTC
CDR3aa: CASSLVGQGEQFF

abundance: .
v_gene: TRBV5-6
d_gene: .
j_gene: TRBJ1-1
CDR3nt: TGTGCCAGCAGCTTGCTCCTCAGGGCTGAAGCTTTCTTT
CDR3aa: CASSLLLRAEAFF

abundance: .
v_gene: TRBV6-5
d_gene: TRBD1
j_gene: TRBJ1-5
CDR3nt: TGTGCCAGCAGTAGTGACAGGGGCAATCAGCCCCAGCATTTT
CDR3aa: CASSSDRGNQPQHF

abundance: .
v_gene: TRBV6-5
d_gene: .
j_gene: TRBJ2-1
CDR3nt: TGTGCCAGCAGTTACTCATCCCTCAATGAGCAGTTCTTC
CDR3aa: CASSYSSLNEQFF

abundance: .
v_gene: TRBV11-2
d_gene: .
j_gene: TRBJ2-1
CDR3nt: TGTGCCAGCAGCTACGGAGGACTTTCCAATGAGCAGTTCTTC
CDR3aa: CASSYGGLSNEQFF

abundance: .
v_gene: TRBV19
d_gene: TRBD2
j_gene: TRBJ2-3
CDR3nt: TGTGCCAGTAGTGCCGCGGGGGGGAGCACAGATACGCAGTATTTT
CDR3aa: CASSAAGGSTDTQYF

abundance: .
v_gene: TRBV9
d_gene: .
j_gene: TRBJ1-6
CDR3nt: TGTGCCAGCAGCGAGGCAGGTACTCCCTATAATTCACCCCTCCACTTT
CDR3aa: CASSEAGTPYNSPLHF

abundance: .
v_gene: TRBV30
d_gene: TRBD2
j_gene: TRBJ2-1
CDR3nt: TGTGCCTGGAGTACAGTGCGGGAGTACACTAATGAGCAGTTCTTC
CDR3aa: CAWSTVREYTNEQFF

abundance: few
v_gene: TRBV7-2
d_gene: .
j_gene: TRBJ2-7
CDR3nt: TGTGCCAGCAGCCTCGAGGTAGGATACGAGCAGTACTTC
CDR3aa: CASSLEVGYEQYF

abundance: .
v_gene: TRBV7-9
d_gene: .
j_gene: TRBJ2-1
CDR3nt: TGTGCCAGCAGTCTGGACTATGAGCAGTTCTTC
CDR3aa: CASSLDYEQFF

abundance: .
v_gene: TRBV19
d_gene: .
j_gene: TRBJ1-1
CDR3nt: TGTGCCAGTAGTATTACTCGAAGAACTGAAGCTTTCTTT
CDR3aa: CASSITRRTEAFF

abundance: .
v_gene: TRBV27
d_gene: TRBD1
j_gene: TRBJ2-1
CDR3nt: TGTGCCAGCAGTTTGGGACAGGGAGTAAGAATTGAGCAGTTCTTC
CDR3aa: CASSLGQGVRIEQFF

abundance: .
v_gene: TRBV5-4
d_gene: TRBD1
j_gene: TRBJ2-1
CDR3nt: TGTGCCAGCAGCGGGGGGACAGGGGGGCGTGAGCAGTTCTTC
CDR3aa: CASSGGTGGREQFF

abundance: .
v_gene: TRBV27
d_gene: .
j_gene: TRBJ2-7
CDR3nt: TGTGCCAGCAGTTTTGCGGGGCGGGCTTTGGCCTACGAGCAGTACTTC
CDR3aa: CASSFAGRALAYEQYF

abundance: once
v_gene: TRBV27
d_gene: .
j_gene: TRBJ2-1
CDR3nt: TGTGCCAGCAGTTTTACCCTAGCGCAAAATGAGCAGTTCTTC
CDR3aa: CASSFTLAQNEQFF

abundance: .
v_gene: TRBV4-2
d_gene: TRBD2
j_gene: TRBJ2-1
CDR3nt: TGTGCCAGCGGGGAGGGAACCATAAATAATGAGCAGTTCTTC
CDR3aa: CASGEGTINNEQFF

abundance: once
v_gene: TRBV4-1
d_gene: .
j_gene: TRBJ2-1
CDR3nt: TGCGCCAGCAGCCAAGATTCGGGGAGGGAGCAGTTCTTC
CDR3aa: CASSQDSGREQFF

abundance: .
v_gene: TRBV18
d_gene: TRBD1
j_gene: TRBJ1-3
CDR3nt: TGTGCCAGCTCCCTCGGACAGGGGGCCGGAAACACCATATATTTT
CDR3aa: CASSLGQGAGNTIYF

abundance: .
v_gene: TRBV5-1
d_gene: .
j_gene: TRBJ2-7
CDR3nt: TGCGCCAGCAGCTTGGTAGGGGAAATTCTTTACGAGCAGTACTTC
CDR3aa: CASSLVGEILYEQYF